This entry is about one T cell receptor (beta chain). Its antigen is currently not known. Base qualities were left out, and no much larger clone turns up one base away. The cohort was made up of 500 to 850 healthy bone marrow donors. All cohort members were sampled while nominally healthy, although unrecorded immune exposures were likely present. The donor was CMV seronegative and belonged to the group of around 400 seronegative cohort members. A peripheral blood sample was provided by each donor, and peripheral blood mononuclear cells were used for TCR beta sequencing. The Qiagen DNeasy Blood Extraction Kit was used to extract genomic DNA from the blood cell samples. Library prep was done by the immunoSEQ multiplex PCR assay. A mixture of 60 forward primers for TCR Vbeta segments and 13 reverse primers for TCR Jbeta segments was used in the multiplex PCR. A multiplex PCR assay on genomic DNA amplified the CDR3 region of rearranged TCR beta genes. The amplified TCR beta libraries were sequenced on the Illumina HiSeq System as 87-base-pair reads. As for the original processing: Across the roughly 700 repertoires, a later analysis counted some 81 million unique TCR beta chains, 9 million to 14 million of which were shared by at least two donors. Raw reads were error-corrected and collapsed into unique sequences with a nearest-neighbor algorithm that merged closely related sequences to remove PCR and sequencing errors. CDR3 sequences were aligned to IMGT reference sequences to assign V, D and J gene segments. For a sequence to be retained, a match of at least six nucleotides to both a V gene segment and a J gene segment was required. A rearrangement counted as productive if the CDR3 had no stop codons and remained in frame with V and J, and every other rearrangement counted as non-productive. CDR3 was defined according to IMGT convention as the region running from the second conserved V-encoded cysteine to the conserved J-encoded phenylalanine. The earlier analysis of some 580 of the donors excluded any sequence lacking an unambiguous match to a single V gene segment. In an earlier analysis of roughly 500 of the donors, V segments were called functional above 56.7% productive rearrangements and were called segregating when the between-donor standard deviation exceeded 5%. A statistical classification framework was built for diagnosing cytomegalovirus status from the catalog of TCR beta chain sequences. A later analysis assigned V and J genes by comparing TCR nucleotide sequences with IMGT/GENE-DB human TR gene sequences. A later analysis assigned CDR3 sequences and most-parsimonious VDJ recombination scenarios with the TCRdist pipeline. In a later analysis, every TCR beta chain was defined by the combination of its CDR3 amino acid sequence and its V-gene family, and reads without a unique V-gene family were dropped. In a later analysis, 450 to 600 highly shared, low-generation-probability nucleotide sequences were removed to address suspected cross-contamination and a sequencing artifact. In a later analysis, a clonal expansion index was calculated for each public chain from normalized within-repertoire ranks of inferred template counts. A later analysis computed generation probabilities with a VDJ recombination model fitted to out-of-frame rearrangements, and checked the results against IGoR. In a later analysis, TCR-TCR, TCR-HLA and TCR-CMV co-occurrence was scored with hypergeometric tests, and a repertoire-size bias correction was applied to TCR pairs. A later analysis estimated false discovery rates by permuting HLA or CMV assignments 20 times. A later analysis grouped co-occurring TCRs with DBSCAN, adding TCRdist sequence similarity when clustering within HLA-allele-positive subsets. Repertoires with fewer than 30,000 or more than 120,000 public chains, plus five repertoires with anomalous nucleotide sharing, were excluded from co-occurrence clustering. Sourced from immuneACCESS, this table was stored by TCRdb with only in-frame sequences that have V and J called. A share of the clones is absent; for the studies checked, an unresolved V gene accounts for under half, and the remainder has no known explanation. D and trimming were read from the DNA, whereas the V and J calls and clone size are those reported in that table. A total of about 170,000 clones appear in this sample, roughly 80% of them only once. The ten top clones hold roughly 2% of the sample.

This specimen comes from a study of cytomegalovirus exposure and HLA in healthy donors (dated by TCRdb to the late 2010s). Notes on the research overall: An earlier analysis of roughly 570 of the donors reported roughly 300 Gb of sequence data and approximately 120 million unique TCR beta sequences obtained from approximately 180 million T cells. All discovery cohort repertoires had been generated using a single sequencing platform. Class I and class II HLA loci were covered by the typing at four-digit resolution. Typing coverage varied by locus: roughly 629-640 donors for A, B, C, DRB1 and DQB1; roughly 560 for DQA1; more than 600 for DPA1; fewer than 480 for DPB1. In an earlier analysis of 500 to 650 of the donors, high-throughput TCR beta sequencing was used to judge whether each TCR beta V gene segment behaved as functional or pseudogenic. To study patterns of TCR occurrence, a later analysis re-analyzed previously published TCR beta repertoires from more than 550 donors and added high-resolution HLA genotyping. High-throughput TCR immunosequencing, statistical association of individual TCRs with disease status, and machine learning were combined to predict cytomegalovirus infection status. Of the 300 to 500 genotyped donors, 75% to 85% were placed in the genetic ancestry cluster associated with self-reported Caucasian donors. Around 320 gigabases of sequencing data and around 87 million unique TCR sequences were included in an early release covering 550 to 650 HLA-typed donors. A separate validation cohort of roughly 130 different subjects was used in addition to the 666-subject first cohort. The study aimed to test whether cataloging public T cell receptors could reveal signatures of past pathogen exposure. On average, around 240,000 unique TCR beta nucleotide sequences were sequenced per donor among fewer than 500 genotyped donors of the cohort, with 15% to 20% of those sequences being non-productive. Roughly five DR-DQ haplotypes were handled as single units for association and clustering, since linkage in the cohort was strong. In a later genetic analysis, genome-wide SNP genotypes for about three fifths of the 666 donors were used, and that subset was treated as a discovery cohort. Donor age, sex, ethnicity and CMV serostatus were compiled alongside the repertoire data. Using immunosequencing, the study profiled T cell repertoires from 500 to 800 subjects and related those repertoires to cytomegalovirus serostatus. The later analysis used no new phenotypic data to find candidate immune exposures, relying instead on TCR beta sequences and their occurrence across donors. The paper as a whole reports these results and caveats: The earlier analysis of approximately 540 of the donors excluded roughly 17 rarely observed V segments, including chromosome 9 orphons, because counts were too low. An earlier analysis of several hundred of the donors showed that most TCR beta V segments appeared in productive rearrangements either about 87% or about 30% of the time, which broadly matched IMGT annotations. When HLA alleles, especially DR and DQ, strongly co-occurred, TCR associations were difficult to assign to individual alleles. Only TCR beta chains were sequenced in this cohort, and the absence of alpha or paired-chain data limited detectable features. Linkage disequilibrium might explain the correlated functional status among segregating V segments, but an unknown experimental factor could not be ruled out. The authors suggested that the approach could potentially be extended to other disease states and immunological phenotypes. In both the original and validation cohorts, the classifier was reported to diagnose cytomegalovirus status with high specificity and sensitivity. In the study, 150 to 200 TCR beta chains were listed as associated with cytomegalovirus. According to a later genetic analysis, donors in an Asian-associated ancestry cluster had fewer N-insertions in productive TCRs than the roughly 700-donor mean. A later analysis associated 15,000 to 20,000 TCR beta sequences with specific HLA alleles at a false discovery rate of 0.05. Several of the top co-occurrence clusters appeared to be linked to parvovirus B19, influenza, CMV and Epstein-Barr virus, according to a later analysis. In a later analysis, HLA-associated TCR beta chains showed more clonal expansion and lower generation probabilities than non-associated chains that were equally common. V-gene and J-gene trimming of TCR beta chains was associated with a missense DCLRE1C variant in a later genetic analysis, and the association was replicated in an independent cohort. In a later analysis, most CMV-associated TCR beta chains were found to appear HLA-restricted, with HLA associations seemingly driven largely by CMV exposure. Roughly uniform sequencing depth across donors was assumed in presence/absence analyses, although this assumption may not hold. CMV serostatus was the only immune exposure information available for the cohort. A further reported finding was that TCR beta sequences accurately predicted the HLA-A and HLA-B alleles for most subjects in the first cohort. A cluster of highly shared sequence variants was judged likely to be a technical artifact of the sequencing pipeline. Because HLA typing was unavailable for some donors at each locus, only the typed subset was used in association tests. Three of the identified cytomegalovirus-associated TCR beta chains were confirmed in vitro to be specific for cytomegalovirus antigens. Some IMGT-functional V segments, including TRBV6-2 and TRBV6-3, could not be distinguished by the 87-base-pair reads and were therefore excluded. A later analysis found that TCR association rates varied across HLA loci, with DRB1 alleles showing the most associated TCRs and HLA-C alleles the fewest. Most TCR sequences were observed very rarely across donors, whereas some public TCRs were present in many individuals.

Cut back by 2 bases and 10 bases, the V and J ends lie 12 bases apart. From cysteine to phenylalanine, the CDR3 is 13 amino acids long. Just the 39-base CDR3 DNA is kept, in frame starting at base 1. The germline V gene provides CDR1 MNHEY and CDR2 SVGAGI. This TCR was recovered from a female donor in good health and CMV-seronegative. Material: PBMCs. Here the chain combines TRBV6-5 and TRBJ2-1; matching of 6 bases hints at TRBD2 as the D gene. The DNA sequence is TGTGCCAGCAGTTACCCGAAAGGAGGGGAGCAGTTCTTC. This is translated as CASSYPKGGEQFF.